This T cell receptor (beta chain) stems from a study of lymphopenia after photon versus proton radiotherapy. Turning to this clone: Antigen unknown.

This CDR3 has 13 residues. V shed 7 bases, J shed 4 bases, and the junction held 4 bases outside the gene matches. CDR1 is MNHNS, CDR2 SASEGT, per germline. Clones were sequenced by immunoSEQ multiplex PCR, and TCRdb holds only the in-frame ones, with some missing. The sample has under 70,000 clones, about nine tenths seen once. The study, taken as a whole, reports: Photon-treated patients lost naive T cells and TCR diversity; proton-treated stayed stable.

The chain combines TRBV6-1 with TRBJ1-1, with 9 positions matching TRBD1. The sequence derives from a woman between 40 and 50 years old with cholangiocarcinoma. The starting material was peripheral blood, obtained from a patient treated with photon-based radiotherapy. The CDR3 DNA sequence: TGTGCCAGCACCTGGGGACAGGGCACTGAAGCTTTCTTT. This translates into CASTWGQGTEAFF.